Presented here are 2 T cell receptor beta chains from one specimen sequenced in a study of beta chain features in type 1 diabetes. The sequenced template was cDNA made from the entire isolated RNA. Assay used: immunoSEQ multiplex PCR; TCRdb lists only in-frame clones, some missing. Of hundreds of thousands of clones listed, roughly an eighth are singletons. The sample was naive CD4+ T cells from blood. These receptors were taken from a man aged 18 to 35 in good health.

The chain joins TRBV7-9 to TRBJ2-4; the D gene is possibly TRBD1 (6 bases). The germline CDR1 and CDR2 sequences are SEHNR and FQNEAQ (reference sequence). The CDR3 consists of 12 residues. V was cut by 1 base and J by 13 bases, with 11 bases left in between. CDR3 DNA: TGTGCCAGCAGCTTAGATTGGGGGCGACAGTACTTC. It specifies CASSLDWGRQYF.

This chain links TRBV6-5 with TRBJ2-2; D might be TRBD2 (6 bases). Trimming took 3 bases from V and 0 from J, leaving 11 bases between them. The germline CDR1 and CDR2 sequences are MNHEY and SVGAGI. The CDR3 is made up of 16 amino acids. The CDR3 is CASSYGGSTNTGELFF. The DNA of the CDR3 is TGTGCCAGCAGTTATGGAGGGTCCACGAACACCGGGGAGCTGTTTTTT.